A single sample is the source of the 16 T cell receptor beta chains below, sequenced in a study of blood T cell repertoires in COVID-19. Profiled with immunoSEQ multiplex PCR; TCRdb holds only in-frame clones, not every one. The table has about 220,000 clones, approximately 80% seen once. The sequenced sample consisted of peripheral blood. Every receptor here comes from a human donor in a cohort sampled during active COVID-19.

The J gene is TRBJ2-5, the V gene TRBV25-1; 9 bases agree with TRBD2. Germline lookup yields CDR1 MGHDK and CDR2 SYGVNS. This CDR3 comprises 15 residues. V gave up 6 bases and J gave up 4 bases; unmatched junction bases: 9. The CDR3 DNA is TGTGCCAGCAGCCCCGCGGGAGGGGGGGGAGAGACCCAGTACTTC. The encoded protein is CASSPAGGGGETQYF. Full variable domain (missing parts from reference TRBV25-1 and TRBJ2-5): EADIYQTPRYLVIGTGKKITLECSQTMGHDKMYWYQQDPGMELHLIHYSYGVNSTEKGDLSSESTVSRIRTEHFPLTLESARPSHTSQYLCASSPAGGGGETQYFGPGTRLLVL.

The CDR3: CASSFGTSGRRRGHEQYF. The CDR3 DNA follows: TGTGCCAGCAGCTTCGGGACTAGCGGGAGACGGAGGGGCCACGAGCAGTACTTC. The chain uses TRBV11-2 and TRBJ2-7; 14 bases line up with TRBD2. CDR1 and CDR2 from the germline V gene are SGHAT and FQNNGV. J was trimmed by 5 bases and V by 3 bases; bases with no gene match: 12. This CDR3 is built from 18 residues.

The chain joins TRBV5-4 to TRBJ1-2; D unclear. Germline V CDR1 and CDR2: SGHNT, YYREEE (reference sequence). The CDR3 loop spans 16 amino acids. The V end was cut by 5 bases, the J end by 1 base, with 18 bases between. The CDR3 reads CASSPPGRAFNYGYTF. The CDR3 nucleotides read TGTGCCAGCAGTCCCCCTGGGAGGGCGTTTAACTATGGCTACACCTTC.

This clone was counted many times. The V call is TRBV5-1, the J call TRBJ2-7, with 10 bases identical to TRBD1. Losses at the gene ends were 4 bases for V and 7 bases for J; bases not matched to a gene: 20. The CDR3 spans 18 residues. Germline assignment: CDR1 SGHRS and CDR2 YFSETQ. The CDR3, as DNA: TGCGCCAGCAGCCCCGGACTGTCACCCCGACAGGGGGCGCGAGAGCAGTACTTC. Translating gives CASSPGLSPRQGAREQYF.

This clone was counted a few times. The chain joins TRBV5-5 to TRBJ1-5; 8 bases are shared with TRBD1. The CDR3 runs to 15 residues. CDR1 and CDR2 from the germline V gene are SGHKS and YYEKEE (reference sequence). The ends lost 3 bases at V and 3 bases at J; junction bases unmatched: 5. CDR3 loop: CASSSDRGFNQPQHF. The CDR3 DNA is TGTGCCAGCAGCTCCGACAGGGGCTTCAATCAGCCCCAGCATTTT.

Here the CDR3 reads CASSLGRNNEQFF. CDR3 bases: TGTGCCAGCAGTTTAGGGAGGAACAATGAGCAGTTCTTC. The chain has TRBV12-3 or TRBV12-4 and TRBJ2-1; maybe TRBD2 (5 bases). The V end lost 1 base, the J end lost 5 bases, and 6 bases lay between the germline ends. CDR3 length: 13 residues.

CDR3 protein: CASSQGHTSYEQYF. CDR3 DNA sequence: TGCGCCAGCAGTCAGGGACATACTTCCTACGAGCAGTACTTC. This chain uses TRBV5-1 with TRBJ2-7, with D perhaps matching TRBD1 (6 bases). CDR1 is SGHRS and CDR2 is YFSETQ in the germline V gene. The CDR3 extends over 14 amino acids. The V gene lost 5 bases and the J gene lost 1 base, with 13 bases spanning the gap.

The V call is TRBV2, the J call TRBJ1-6; 9 nucleotides match TRBD1. V gave up 6 bases and J gave up 4 bases; unmatched junction bases: 4. The length of the CDR3 is 15 residues. Germline V CDR1 and CDR2: SNHLY, FYNNEI. In nucleotides, the CDR3 is TGTGCCAGCAGGGCCGGGACAGGGTATAATTCACCCCTCCACTTT. Its protein product is CASRAGTGYNSPLHF.

The genes are TRBV5-1 and TRBJ1-2; D gene ambiguous. The CDR3 covers 14 residues. Trimming left V 2 bases short and J 1 base short, with 9 bases between. CDR1 and CDR2 from the germline V gene are SGHRS and YFSETQ. The CDR3 loop is CASSFRSVNYGYTF. For the CDR3, the DNA is TGCGCCAGCAGCTTTCGGTCGGTTAACTATGGCTACACCTTC.

The chain combines TRBV9 with TRBJ2-1; TRBD2 matches at 11 bases. Germline V gene lookup returns CDR1 SGDLS and CDR2 YYNGEE. CDR3 size: 16 residues. The trim removed 6 bases at V and 3 bases at J, leaving 8 bases unmatched. CDR3 in DNA: TGTGCCAGCACTGATAGCGGGGGGGGCGACTACAATGAGCAGTTCTTC. It is translated as CASTDSGGGDYNEQFF. Variable domain in full (rest from reference TRBV9 and TRBJ2-1): DSGVTQTPKHLITATGQRVTLRCSPRSGDLSVYWYQQSLDQGLQFLIQYYNGEERAKGNILERFSAQQFPDLHSELNLSSLELGDSALYFCASTDSGGGDYNEQFFGPGTRLTVL.

This chain links TRBV19 with TRBJ2-2; a possible D gene is TRBD2 (6 bases). Germline V gene sequence: CDR1 LNHDA, CDR2 SQIVND (reference sequence). V lost 0 bases to trimming and J lost 6 bases, with 14 bases between them. This CDR3 is 16 amino acids long. CDR3 nucleotides: TGTGCCAGTAGTATAGAGGAGGGAATAGGGTCCGGGGAGCTGTTTTTT. Protein: CASSIEEGIGSGELFF. Drawing the rest from reference TRBV19 and TRBJ2-2, the complete variable domain is DGGITQSPKYLFRKEGQNVTLSCEQNLNHDAMYWYRQDPGQGLRLIYYSQIVNDFQKGDIAEGYSVSREKKESFPLTVTSAQKNPTAFYLCASSIEEGIGSGELFFGEGSRLTVL.

The V call is TRBV12-3 or TRBV12-4, the J call TRBJ1-5; possible D gene TRBD1, 6 bases. Trimming stripped 3 bases from V and 12 bases from J, with 12 bases between. The CDR3 sequence is 12 residues long. CDR3 DNA sequence: TGTGCCAGCAGTTTCTCCGGGACAAACCAGCATTTT. This translates into CASSFSGTNQHF.

The chain recombines TRBV5-4 with TRBJ2-5; 10 bases match TRBD1. The CDR3 is 14 amino acids. Unmatched junction bases numbered 2, after V lost 4 bases and J lost 2 bases. Germline V gives CDR1 SGHNT, CDR2 YYREEE (reference sequence). The CDR3 region has the DNA TGTGCCAGCAGCCGGGACAGGGGTCAAGAGACCCAGTACTTC. It codes for CASSRDRGQETQYF.

The chain uses TRBV5-1 and TRBJ1-4; 8 bases fit TRBD1. Germline CDR1 is SGHRS and CDR2 is YFSETQ. Unmatched junction bases numbered 1, after V lost 0 bases and J lost 3 bases. CDR3 size: 15 residues. DNA of the CDR3: TGCGCCAGCAGCTTGGCGACAGGGGCTAATGAAAAACTGTTTTTT. Translating it yields CASSLATGANEKLFF.

This clone has a single count. This chain connects TRBV15 to TRBJ1-3; a weak D match, TRBD1 (6 bases). Germline V lookup: CDR1 LNHNV, CDR2 YYDKDF (reference sequence). There are 18 residues in the CDR3. V gave up 1 base and J gave up 0 bases, with 16 bases separating them. DNA for the CDR3: TGTGCCACCAGCAGAGTGGTGGGCAGGGGCCTCTCTGGAAACACCATATATTTT. Amino acid sequence: CATSRVVGRGLSGNTIYF.

This chain joins TRBV19 and TRBJ1-5; 7 bases line up with TRBD1. This CDR3 comprises 14 residues. With 4 bases clipped from V and 5 bases from J, the junction kept 5 bases outside the gene matches. The germline V gene encodes CDR1 LNHDA and CDR2 SQIVND (reference sequence). In DNA form, the CDR3 reads TGTGCCAGTAGTAAAGGGGGCACGGATCAGCCCCAGCATTTT. This gives the protein CASSKGGTDQPQHF. Based on the CDR3 plus reference TRBV19 and TRBJ1-5, the full variable domain is DGGITQSPKYLFRKEGQNVTLSCEQNLNHDAMYWYRQDPGQGLRLIYYSQIVNDFQKGDIAEGYSVSREKKESFPLTVTSAQKNPTAFYLCASSKGGTDQPQHFGDGTRLSIL.